Listed here are 6 T cell receptor beta chains from one sample, sequenced in a study of graft-versus-host responses after intestinal transplantation. Lymphocytes (intraepithelial and lamina propria) were released by processing the graft tissue. Repertoires were generated with immunoSEQ multiplex PCR, while TCRdb's copy carries only in-frame clones and drops some. The data show more than 50,000 clones, roughly 89% seen once. The material was ileum tissue, obtained roughly 54 weeks after transplant. The receptors were gathered from a human patient who received an intestinal transplant, so some T cells may come from the graft donor.

This chain connects TRBV2 to TRBJ2-2; no firm D call. CDR1 and CDR2 from the germline V gene are SNHLY and FYNNEI. Trimming pared 7 bases from V and 7 bases from J, leaving 7 bases between. The CDR3 has 11 amino acids. Here the CDR3 reads CASTFGGELFF. CDR3 DNA sequence: TGTGCCAGCACCTTCGGCGGGGAGCTGTTTTTT.

J is TRBJ1-3 and V is TRBV5-6; no clear D. Trimming left V 2 bases short and J 9 bases short, with 12 bases between. This CDR3 is 13 amino acids long. The germline CDR1 and CDR2 sequences are SGHDT and YYEEEE. Here the CDR3 reads CASSFKLGSTIYF. The CDR3, as DNA: TGTGCCAGCAGCTTCAAGCTCGGTAGCACCATATATTTT.

The chain combines TRBV29-1 with TRBJ2-2; D is unclear. There are 15 residues in the CDR3. V lost 0 bases and J 7 bases, leaving 15 bases between the germline ends. Germline CDR1 and CDR2: SQVTM and ANQGSEA. This CDR3 reads CSVEELAGPVGELFF. The CDR3 region has the DNA TGCAGCGTTGAAGAACTGGCAGGACCGGTCGGGGAGCTGTTTTTT.

The V gene is TRBV10-1, the J gene TRBJ2-2, with D uncertain. CDR1 WNHNN and CDR2 SYGVQD come from the germline V gene (reference sequence). V was trimmed by 5 bases and J by 6 bases, leaving 7 bases between them. The CDR3 contains 12 residues. The CDR3 DNA is TGCGCCAGCAGTACCGAAGCCGGGGAGCTGTTTTTT. Translating gives CASSTEAGELFF.

The rearrangement joins TRBV6-5 to TRBJ1-1; TRBD1 is a possible D gene (6 bases). The V gene lost 7 bases and the J gene lost 4 bases, with 16 bases spanning the gap. The CDR3 totals 14 residues. From germline, CDR1 is MNHEY and CDR2 SVGAGI. The CDR3 reads CASKESGAITEAFF. In nucleotides, the CDR3 is TGTGCCAGCAAGGAATCGGGGGCGATCACTGAAGCTTTCTTT.

This chain connects TRBV19 to TRBJ2-1; possibly TRBD1 or TRBD2 for D (6 bases each). CDR3 length: 14 amino acids. The ends were cut back, 5 bases at V and 4 bases at J, with 12 bases in the middle. Germline CDR1 reads LNHDA; CDR2 reads SQIVND (reference sequence). In DNA, the CDR3 is TGTGCCAGTAGTCCGGAGGGGGTGTACAATGAGCAGTTCTTC. This encodes CASSPEGVYNEQFF.